The 8 T cell receptor beta chains listed next were all sequenced from one sample in a study of blood T cell repertoires in COVID-19. The assay was immunoSEQ multiplex PCR, and TCRdb's table has in-frame clones only and misses some. Found here are under 85,000 clones, 65% to 85% of them singletons; the top ten hold roughly 3.5%. Sequenced material: peripheral blood. All receptors derive from a man aged 50 to 60 with acute or convalescent COVID-19.

The chain has TRBV7-2 and TRBJ2-2; 7 bases are shared with TRBD1. The junction had 9 bases not matched to a gene; V was cut back by 2 bases and J by 6 bases. This CDR3 spans 16 amino acids. Germline V gives CDR1 SGHTA, CDR2 FQGNSA. CDR3 residues: CASSLSRQGNAGELFF. CDR3 in DNA: TGTGCCAGCAGCTTAAGTCGACAGGGTAACGCCGGGGAGCTGTTTTTT.

The CDR3 DNA reads as TGCAGTGCCAGTCCCGGCCTTCTAGCGGGAGTGCCAGATACGCAGTATTTT. Translated, it gives CSASPGLLAGVPDTQYF. The chain carries TRBV20-1 and TRBJ2-3; 10 nucleotides agree with TRBD2. The CDR3 has 17 residues. The trim removed 6 bases at V and 4 bases at J, leaving 16 bases unmatched. Germline assignment: CDR1 DFQATT and CDR2 SNEGSKA (reference sequence).

V is TRBV5-5 and J is TRBJ2-1, with TRBD1 identical over 9 bases. The CDR3 is 13 residues long. V shed 4 bases and J 15 bases; nucleotides not matched to a gene: 11. Per germline, CDR1 SGHKS and CDR2 YYEKEE (reference sequence). CDR3 in amino acids: CASSTTGGALPFF. CDR3 bases: TGTGCCAGCAGCACAACAGGGGGCGCACTACCGTTCTTC.

The J gene is TRBJ2-7, the V gene TRBV11-3; D perhaps matches TRBD2 (5 bases). The CDR3 covers 13 residues. V shed 6 bases and J shed 5 bases, with 14 bases lying between them. Germline V gives CDR1 SGHNT, CDR2 YENEEA. The CDR3 spells CASSMGLADEQYF. The CDR3 coding sequence is TGTGCCAGCAGTATGGGTCTAGCTGACGAGCAGTACTTC.

The chain uses TRBV21-1 and TRBJ2-7; the table's D call, TRBD1, was not checked against the DNA. TRBV21-1 is classified as a pseudogene. The CDR3 runs to 13 residues. In DNA, the CDR3 is TGTGCCAGCAGCAAGGCCAGGGTAATCGGGCAGTACTTC. It yields the protein CASSKARVIGQYF.

This chain connects TRBV2 to TRBJ2-1, with 8 bases lining up with TRBD1. This CDR3 region has 14 residues. J gave up 6 bases and V 5 bases, and 6 bases lay outside the gene matches. The germline V gene has CDR1 SNHLY and CDR2 FYNNEI. The CDR3 region is CASSFRDRTNEQFF. The CDR3 DNA follows: TGTGCCAGCAGTTTCCGGGACAGGACCAATGAGCAGTTCTTC.

V is TRBV30 and J is TRBJ2-5; 7 nucleotides agree with TRBD2. Trimming cost V 0 bases and J 0 bases; bases outside gene matches: 7. The CDR3 covers 16 residues. The germline gives CDR1 GTSNPN, CDR2 SVGIG (reference sequence). The CDR3 is CAWSVLGGKYQETQYF. The CDR3 DNA reads as TGTGCCTGGAGTGTACTGGGGGGGAAGTACCAAGAGACCCAGTACTTC.

The CDR3 loop is CASSPRTDPGELFF. CDR3 bases: TGTGCCAGCAGCCCTCGGACAGATCCCGGGGAGCTGTTTTTT. The V call is TRBV11-3, the J call TRBJ2-2, with D possibly being TRBD1 (6 bases). The V end lost 5 bases, the J end lost 6 bases, and 13 bases lay between the germline ends. Germline CDR1 is SGHNT and CDR2 is YENEEA. CDR3 length: 14 amino acids.